The TCR beta chain described here comes from a study of T-cell reconstitution after alpha-beta-depleted transplantation in children. Study-level points and caveats: T-cell counts and diversity at one year following transplant were attributed mainly to newly produced T cells. Where some patients showed high TCRbeta diversity at day 60, it came from recipient T cells and thymic progenitors that had survived. Several hundred rapidly expanded clones from non-depleted graft cells reportedly supplied alpha-beta T cells about two months post-transplant.

Of note for this clonotype: Its target is unknown.

Unique molecular identifiers were incorporated during preparation of the TCRbeta library. TCRdb reanalysed the PCR reads using MiXCR and keeps one entry per CDR3 protein. The sample shows about 490,000 distinct CDR3 sequences, roughly a tenth of them seen only once. Germline V gene data show CDR1 as GTSNPN and CDR2 as SVGIG (reference sequence). This CDR3 comprises 13 residues. Trimming removed 4 bases from V and 5 bases from J; junction bases left unmatched: 7. The chain couples TRBV30 to TRBJ2-5; 7 bases agree with TRBD2. Specimen: PBMCs, collected before TCRalphabeta/CD19-depleted stem cell transplant. The source of this sequence is a child aged 2 to 15 with inherited bone marrow failure, due to receive a stem cell transplant. In DNA, the CDR3 is TGTGCCTGGAATCGGGCGGGAGTGGAGACCCAGTACTTC. Protein sequence: CAWNRAGVETQYF.